The clone carrying this TCR beta chain was seen more than once but under ten times. Germline-derived CDR1 and CDR2 are SEHNR and FQNEAQ (reference sequence). Trimming shortened V by 1 base and J by 9 bases, and 12 bases separated the two germline ends. The CDR3 runs to 13 residues. This sample stems from a study of CD8+ T cells in alopecia areata. It was cDNA, reverse transcribed from extracted RNA, that served as the sequencing template. Profiled with immunoSEQ multiplex PCR; TCRdb holds only in-frame clones, not every one. The table includes approximately 66,000 clones, roughly 60% detected once. The specimen was CD8+ T cells sorted from blood, collected at week 0. The chain carries TRBV7-9 and TRBJ1-2; D is unclear. The receptor was isolated from a human donor with alopecia areata. The CDR3 DNA reads TGTGCCAGCAGCTTAGGGACGGTGTATAGCTACACCTTC. This gives the protein CASSLGTVYSYTF.